The present T cell receptor (beta chain) was sequenced within a study of regulatory T cells in long-lasting Graves disease. Overall study context: Those Graves' patients who were newly diagnosed had been on antithyroid drugs under 3 months.

Sequencing libraries for TCR beta were prepared with iRepertoire HTBI primers and Arm-PCR of CDR3 regions. TCRdb itself ran the multiplex PCR reads through MiXCR, one entry per CDR3 protein. Here the sample spans hundreds of thousands of distinct CDR3 sequences, around 15% being singletons. Time point of the sample: newly diagnosed GD, antithyroid drugs for less than 3 months. Generation of the TCR library employed RNA extracted from PBMCs. Per American Thyroid Association guidelines, Graves' disease was diagnosed. The CDR3 runs 17 residues. CDR1 is KGHDR, CDR2 SFDVKD, per germline. V was pared by 3 bases and J by 7 bases, with 12 bases of the junction left unmatched. These data were also reused for a study on T cells in Graves' hyperthyroidism and ophthalmopathy. That work contributes: The study enrolled patients aged 18 to 65 with newly diagnosed hyperthyroidism of under 2 months' duration. The model anticipated ophthalmopathy a median about six months pre-onset.

Specimen: peripheral blood mononuclear cells (PBMCs), collected at new diagnosis, from a patient treated with antithyroid drugs. The receptor's source is a woman aged 30 to 39 with Graves disease. J is TRBJ2-1 and V is TRBV24-1; 9 bases are a match to TRBD1. CDR3 residues: CATSDPPGQGLRNEQFF. The CDR3 nucleotides are TGTGCCACCAGTGATCCCCCGGGACAGGGTCTTCGTAATGAGCAGTTCTTC.